This TCR beta chain comes out of a study of blood T cell repertoires in COVID-19. Generated by immunoSEQ multiplex PCR, the TCRdb table keeps only in-frame clones and is missing some. The table includes about 350,000 clones, 88% detected once. With 3 bases removed from V and 5 bases from J, the gap between germline ends came to 10 bases. The CDR3 totals 13 residues. This TCR derives from a woman younger than 45 who had been exposed to COVID-19. Sequencing was performed on PBMCs or T cells enriched from blood (not recorded which). The gene calls are TRBV12-3 or TRBV12-4 and TRBJ2-5, with D possibly TRBD1 on 5 matching bases. CDR3 nucleotide sequence: TGTGCCAGCAGTTTCGACAGAGGCGAGACCCAGTACTTC. Its protein product is CASSFDRGETQYF.